These 21 T cell receptor beta chains were all obtained from the same sample, sequenced in a study of shared clonotypes between healthy human individuals. This table comes from immunoSEQ multiplex PCR, and its TCRdb copy is limited to in-frame clones, with some not included. The data show about 2.4 million clones, with approximately 93% seen just once and more than 0.35% held by the top ten. The sequenced sample consisted of naive CD4+ T cells from PBMCs. Indicated subset: CD45RA+ positively selected. All receptors come from a man younger than 35 in good health. Some clones in this sample may be carry-over from other donors' samples.

This chain connects TRBV7-2 to TRBJ2-1; D call uncertain. The CDR3 is made up of 13 amino acids. CDR1 and CDR2 from the germline V gene are SGHTA and FQGNSA. Trimming left V 4 bases short and J 7 bases short, with 11 bases between. The CDR3 sequence is CASSSTIWNEQFF. The CDR3 DNA reads as TGTGCCAGCAGCTCTACGATCTGGAATGAGCAGTTCTTC.

This chain uses TRBV18 with TRBJ2-5; D is perhaps TRBD1 (5 bases). V was clipped by 3 bases and J by 1 base, with 12 bases between them. Per germline, CDR1 KGHSH and CDR2 LQKENI. The CDR3 sequence is 15 residues long. The CDR3 reads CASSPGRELQETQYF. The CDR3 DNA follows: TGTGCCAGCTCACCCGGCAGGGAACTCCAAGAGACCCAGTACTTC.

CDR3 in amino acids: CASSPLGSGSSYNEQFF. CDR3 sequence (DNA): TGTGCCAGCAGTCCTCTCGGCAGCGGGAGCTCCTACAATGAGCAGTTCTTC. J is TRBJ2-1 and V is TRBV27; TRBD2 matches at 8 bases. With 5 bases clipped from V and 0 bases from J, the junction kept 9 bases outside the gene matches. The germline V gene has CDR1 MNHEY and CDR2 SMNVEV (reference sequence). There are 17 residues in the CDR3.

The chain couples TRBV2 to TRBJ1-5; unclear D gene. The CDR3 runs to 13 residues. The germline gives CDR1 SNHLY, CDR2 FYNNEI. Trimming stripped 6 bases from V and 1 base from J, with 7 bases between. The DNA for the CDR3 is TGTGCCAGCAGCTCGTCCAGCAATCAGCCCCAGCATTTT. Translation: CASSSSSNQPQHF. Together with reference TRBV2 and TRBJ1-5, the CDR3 gives the full variable domain: EPEVTQTPSHQVTQMGQEVILRCVPISNHLYFYWYRQILGQKVEFLVSFYNNEISEKSEIFDDQFSVERPDGSNFTLKIRSTKLEDSAMYFCASSSSSNQPQHFGDGTRLSIL.

The chain recombines TRBV30 with TRBJ1-3, with no clear D. The germline CDR1 and CDR2 sequences are GTSNPN and SVGIG (reference sequence). Trimming removed 5 bases from V and 10 bases from J, with 12 bases in between. This CDR3 is built from 11 residues. CDR3 protein: CAWSRGGTIYF. The CDR3 DNA reads TGTGCCTGGTCAAGAGGTGGGACCATATATTTT.

This chain uses TRBV4-1 with TRBJ2-2; D possibly corresponds to TRBD2 (5 bases). V was trimmed by 1 base and J by 6 bases, leaving 18 bases between them. In germline, CDR1 is MGHRA, CDR2 YSYEKL. There are 17 residues in the CDR3. The CDR3 region has the DNA TGCGCCAGCAGCCAAGCATGGCGTCTAGCCCTCTCCGGGGAGCTGTTTTTT. This sequence encodes CASSQAWRLALSGELFF.

V and J are TRBV6-5 and TRBJ1-2, with D possibly matching TRBD1 (6 bases). CDR3 length: 15 amino acids. CDR1 is MNHEY and CDR2 is SVGAGI in the germline V gene. V lost 3 bases and J 7 bases, leaving 18 bases between the germline ends. CDR3: CASSYRATGALGYTF. CDR3 sequence (DNA): TGTGCCAGCAGTTATAGGGCCACGGGGGCGCTTGGCTACACCTTC.

A note on this clone: The sample holds other DNA sequences that translate to the same CDR3. The chain carries TRBV18 and TRBJ2-3; 7 bases are shared with TRBD1. Germline CDR1 KGHSH, CDR2 LQKENI. Trimming cost V 1 base and J 2 bases; bases outside gene matches: 3. The CDR3 sequence is 15 residues long. The CDR3 protein is CASSPRDSNTDTQYF. The CDR3 DNA sequence: TGTGCCAGCTCACCACGGGACAGCAACACAGATACGCAGTATTTT.

V usage is TRBV7-8 and J usage is TRBJ2-1; D is possibly TRBD1 (6 bases). The CDR3 length is 15 residues. Trimming took off 5 bases at V and 6 bases at J, with 17 bases between the two ends. Germline CDR1 and CDR2: SGHVS and FQNEAQ. The CDR3 DNA reads as TGTGCCAGCAGCCCCCTCCAGGGGAGCAGCAATGAGCAGTTCTTC. This sequence encodes CASSPLQGSSNEQFF.

A remark on this clone: The same CDR3 is also encoded by other DNA sequences in this sample. The V and J genes are TRBV30 and TRBJ1-1, with unresolved D. V lost 2 bases to trimming and J lost 4 bases, with 5 bases between them. CDR1 is GTSNPN, CDR2 SVGIG, per germline (reference sequence). This CDR3 contains 11 residues. The CDR3: CAWSPATEAFF. The CDR3 DNA sequence: TGTGCCTGGAGTCCGGCCACTGAAGCTTTCTTT.

The V gene is TRBV5-1, the J gene TRBJ2-3, with D possibly being TRBD1 (6 bases). Germline V CDR1 and CDR2: SGHRS, YFSETQ. The CDR3 has 13 amino acids. Between the trimmed V and J ends, which lost 6 bases and 2 bases, there was a span of 10 bases. CDR3 protein: CASKDRDTDTQYF. The CDR3 DNA reads TGCGCCAGCAAGGACAGAGACACAGATACGCAGTATTTT.

The chain joins TRBV5-1 to TRBJ2-1; 7 nucleotides align to TRBD2. The CDR3 consists of 15 residues. V lost 2 bases to trimming and J lost 5 bases; unmatched junction nucleotides: 7. Germline V gene data show CDR1 as SGHRS and CDR2 as YFSETQ. DNA of the CDR3: TGCGCCAGCAGCTTTAGCGGGCCCCCCCACAATGAGCAGTTCTTC. It translates to CASSFSGPPHNEQFF.

Of note for this clone: Additional DNA sequences in this sample encode the identical CDR3. This chain connects TRBV11-2 to TRBJ2-7; 10 nucleotides line up with TRBD1. The germline CDR1 and CDR2 sequences are SGHAT and FQNNGV. V was clipped by 5 bases and J by 4 bases; unmatched bases: 2. CDR3 length: 13 residues. CDR3 bases: TGTGCCAGCAGCCGGGACAGGGGTTACGAGCAGTACTTC. It specifies CASSRDRGYEQYF. Filled out from reference TRBV11-2 and TRBJ2-7, the complete variable domain reads EAGVAQSPRYKIIEKRQSVAFWCNPISGHATLYWYQQILGQGPKLLIQFQNNGVVDDSQLPKDRFSAERLKGVDSTLKIQPAKLEDSAVYLCASSRDRGYEQYFGPGTRLTVT.

V is TRBV7-3 and J is TRBJ1-1; D is perhaps TRBD1 (5 bases). V gave up 5 bases and J gave up 4 bases, with 20 bases separating them. Germline V gives CDR1 SGHTA, CDR2 FQGTGA. The CDR3 extends over 16 amino acids. CDR3 nucleotide sequence: TGTGCCAGCAGCCCACGGCAAGGGGACGGGGCCACTGAAGCTTTCTTT. Protein product: CASSPRQGDGATEAFF.

In DNA, the CDR3 is TGTGCCAGCAGCTTGACTAGTTACGATGAGCAGTTCTTC. This gives the protein CASSLTSYDEQFF. The chain links TRBV7-9 to TRBJ2-1, with D possibly matching TRBD2 (6 bases). The CDR3 is 13 residues long. V lost 3 bases and J lost 8, with 11 bases in between. From germline, CDR1 is SEHNR and CDR2 FQNEAQ (reference sequence).

As concerns this clone: The identical CDR3 is also encoded by other nucleotide sequences in the sample. The chain couples TRBV7-9 to TRBJ1-2, with D unclear. The V end was cut by 2 bases, the J end by 4 bases, with 11 bases between. Germline CDR1 and CDR2: SEHNR and FQNEAQ (reference sequence). The CDR3 is 14 amino acids. DNA for the CDR3: TGTGCCAGCAGCTTATCCGGGCTCGGCTATGGCTACACCTTC. Translation gives CASSLSGLGYGYTF.

The chain has TRBV4-1 and TRBJ2-5; D may be TRBD1 or TRBD2 (5 bases each). Germline V gene data show CDR1 as MGHRA and CDR2 as YSYEKL. The CDR3 sequence is 14 residues long. V was clipped by 1 base and J by 2 bases, with 8 bases between them. The CDR3 is CASSQAWGQETQYF. The CDR3 DNA reads as TGCGCCAGCAGCCAAGCATGGGGGCAAGAGACCCAGTACTTC.

The chain employs TRBV25-1 and TRBJ1-2; 7 positions agree with TRBD1. The junction had 11 bases not matched to a gene; V was cut back by 2 bases and J by 8 bases. CDR1 is MGHDK, CDR2 SYGVNS, per germline. The CDR3 is 15 residues long. The CDR3 here is CASSEPRTGSGGYTF. Here the CDR3 DNA reads TGTGCCAGCAGTGAACCTCGGACAGGATCTGGAGGCTACACCTTC.

The chain carries TRBV28 and TRBJ1-2; 8 nucleotides align to TRBD1. The V segment lost 5 bases and the J segment 7 bases; nucleotides outside the gene matches: 3. In germline, CDR1 is MDHEN, CDR2 SYDVKM. The CDR3 loop spans 12 amino acids. CDR3 nucleotide sequence: TGTGCCAGCAGTCAGGGGGCATCTGGCTACACCTTC. Translation gives CASSQGASGYTF.

Here the CDR3 reads CASSLNGRYRDPTDTQYF. The CDR3 DNA follows: TGTGCCAGCAGCTTAAATGGGCGTTATCGGGACCCCACAGATACGCAGTATTTT. J is TRBJ2-3 and V is TRBV7-2, with D possibly being TRBD1 or TRBD2 (5 bases each). The CDR3 length is 18 residues. Germline assignment: CDR1 SGHTA and CDR2 FQGNSA. The ends were cut back, 2 bases at V and 2 bases at J, with 20 bases in the middle.

The chain employs TRBV13 and TRBJ2-3, with 7 bases fitting TRBD1. The CDR3 runs to 14 residues. CDR1 is PRHDT, CDR2 FYEKMQ, per germline (reference sequence). Germline trimming cut 5 bases from V and 3 bases from J; bases unmatched to any gene: 5. In nucleotides, the CDR3 is TGTGCCAGCAGCCGCGACAGGGTGACAGATACGCAGTATTTT. It translates to CASSRDRVTDTQYF.